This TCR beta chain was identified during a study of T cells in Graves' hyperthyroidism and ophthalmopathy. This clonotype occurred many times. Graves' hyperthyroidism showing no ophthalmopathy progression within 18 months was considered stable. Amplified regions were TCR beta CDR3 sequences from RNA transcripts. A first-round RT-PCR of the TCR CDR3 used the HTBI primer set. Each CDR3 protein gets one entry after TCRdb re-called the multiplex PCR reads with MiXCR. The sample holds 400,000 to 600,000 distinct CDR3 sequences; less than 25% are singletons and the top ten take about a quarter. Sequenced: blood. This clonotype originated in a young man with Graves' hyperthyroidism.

CDR3 nucleotides: TGTGCCAGCAGCTTAGTGGGATCTACCGGACCTCGCACCTACGAGCAGTACTTC. Translation gives CASSLVGSTGPRTYEQYF. The rearrangement links TRBV7-9 to TRBJ2-7; no firm D call. V gave up 1 base and J gave up 2 bases, with 21 bases separating them. The CDR3 loop spans 18 amino acids. Germline-derived CDR1 and CDR2 are SEHNR and FQNEAQ (reference sequence).